Below, 21 T cell receptor beta chains from the same sample are listed, as sequenced in a study of blood T cell repertoires in COVID-19. TCRdb's copy holds only in-frame clones and misses some; the assay was immunoSEQ multiplex PCR. This sample has approximately 54,000 clones, with 90% to 95% found just once. The material sequenced was peripheral blood. The receptors come from a man aged 50 or older with acute or convalescent COVID-19.

J is TRBJ2-1 and V is TRBV5-1; 8 nucleotides align to TRBD1. The CDR3 sequence is 15 residues long. From germline, CDR1 is SGHRS and CDR2 YFSETQ. J was trimmed by 5 bases and V by 2 bases; bases with no gene match: 6. The CDR3 here is CASSLTGTGDNEQFF. The CDR3 DNA follows: TGCGCCAGCAGCTTAACCGGGACAGGCGACAATGAGCAGTTCTTC.

A single count supports this clone. The chain uses TRBV11-2 and TRBJ2-7, with D maybe TRBD2 (5 bases). The germline V gene has CDR1 SGHAT and CDR2 FQNNGV. Trimming left V 0 bases short and J 0 bases short, with 15 bases between. The CDR3 is made up of 17 amino acids. The DNA of the CDR3 is TGTGCCAGCAGCTTAGATTTCCTAGCACTAGGCTCCTACGAGCAGTACTTC. Protein sequence: CASSLDFLALGSYEQYF.

The V and J genes are TRBV19 and TRBJ1-1; 9 nucleotides line up with TRBD1. Germline CDR1 reads LNHDA; CDR2 reads SQIVND (reference sequence). The J segment lost 5 bases and the V segment lost 5 bases, leaving 12 bases of the junction unmatched. The CDR3 length is 16 residues. CDR3 nucleotide sequence: TGTGCCAGTAGTCCGGACTCAGGGACAGGGAGGACTGAAGCTTTCTTT. Translation gives CASSPDSGTGRTEAFF.

This clone was counted a single time. The chain employs TRBV18 and TRBJ2-1, with 12 bases aligning to TRBD2. V was clipped by 0 bases and J by 5 bases; unmatched bases: 2. The CDR3 length is 16 residues. Per germline, CDR1 KGHSH and CDR2 LQKENI. The CDR3 reads CASSPPGLAGNNEQFF. The DNA of the CDR3 is TGTGCCAGCTCACCACCGGGACTAGCGGGTAACAATGAGCAGTTCTTC.

This chain connects TRBV19 to TRBJ2-1; TRBD2 agrees at 8 bases. Germline V lookup: CDR1 LNHDA, CDR2 SQIVND (reference sequence). V lost 3 bases, J lost 5 bases, and 12 bases stayed unmatched. The CDR3 consists of 17 residues. The CDR3 protein is CASSILPGGARDNEQFF. CDR3 nucleotide sequence: TGTGCCAGTAGTATCCTCCCGGGAGGGGCTAGGGACAATGAGCAGTTCTTC.

The chain has TRBV11-2 and TRBJ1-2; D gene unclear. The germline CDR1 and CDR2 sequences are SGHAT and FQNNGV. Trimming shortened V by 2 bases and J by 0 bases, and 10 bases separated the two germline ends. This CDR3 comprises 15 residues. The CDR3 region is CASSLLADSNYGYTF. CDR3 nucleotides: TGTGCCAGCAGCTTATTAGCAGATTCTAACTATGGCTACACCTTC.

J is TRBJ2-5 and V is TRBV2; D remains unclear. The germline V and J ends were trimmed by 8 bases and 4 bases, with 11 bases remaining between them. This CDR3 has 12 residues. In germline, CDR1 is SNHLY, CDR2 FYNNEI. In DNA form, the CDR3 reads TGTGCCAGCGTGCCACTGATAGAGACCCAGTACTTC. Its protein product is CASVPLIETQYF.

The chain joins TRBV11-3 to TRBJ2-1, with 14 bases fitting TRBD2. With 6 bases clipped from V and 8 bases from J, the junction kept 6 bases outside the gene matches. Germline V gene data show CDR1 as SGHNT and CDR2 as YENEEA. This CDR3 is 15 amino acids long. The CDR3 reads CASRMGLAGDDEQFF. CDR3 bases: TGTGCCAGCAGAATGGGACTAGCGGGAGATGATGAGCAGTTCTTC.

The rearrangement uses TRBV10-2 and TRBJ2-3; D might be TRBD2 (6 bases). Germline assignment: CDR1 WSHSY and CDR2 SAAADI. CDR3 length equals 16 residues. The ends were cut back, 0 bases at V and 5 bases at J, with 15 bases in the middle. The CDR3 nucleotides are TGCGCCAGCAGTGAGTCGGACTACCGGTGGGGAGATACGCAGTATTTT. Its protein is CASSESDYRWGDTQYF.

The rearrangement uses TRBV11-2 and TRBJ2-3; 7 bases match TRBD2. With 3 bases clipped from V and 4 bases from J, the junction kept 7 bases outside the gene matches. CDR1 and CDR2 from the germline V gene are SGHAT and FQNNGV. CDR3 length: 15 amino acids. This CDR3 is CASSFYGRYADTQYF. As DNA, the CDR3 is TGTGCCAGCAGCTTCTACGGGAGGTACGCAGATACGCAGTATTTT.

The chain carries TRBV11-3 and TRBJ2-4; D uncertain. V lost 5 bases and J 5 bases, leaving 4 bases between the germline ends. The CDR3 sequence is 11 residues long. The V gene's germline CDR1 is SGHNT and CDR2 YENEEA. The DNA of the CDR3 is TGTGCCAGCAGCCGAGAAAACATTCAGTACTTC. Its translation: CASSRENIQYF.

V gene TRBV15 combines with J gene TRBJ2-1; 11 bases fit TRBD2. CDR1 is LNHNV, CDR2 YYDKDF, per germline (reference sequence). Unmatched junction bases numbered 4, after V lost 5 bases and J lost 4 bases. The CDR3 is 15 amino acids. The CDR3 is CATSPGTSGYNEQFF. CDR3 nucleotides: TGTGCCACCAGCCCCGGGACTAGCGGATACAATGAGCAGTTCTTC.

V gene TRBV5-1 combines with J gene TRBJ1-3, with D possibly TRBD1 on 5 matching bases. V was trimmed by 5 bases and J by 2 bases, leaving 23 bases between them. The CDR3 has 18 amino acids. Germline V gene sequence: CDR1 SGHRS, CDR2 YFSETQ. CDR3 nucleotides: TGCGCCAGCAGTTTTGGTTTCAGGGATCCCTCTCCTGGAAACACCATATATTTT. Translated, it gives CASSFGFRDPSPGNTIYF. Complete variable domain (other parts from reference TRBV5-1 and TRBJ1-3): KAGVTQTPRYLIKTRGQQVTLSCSPISGHRSVSWYQQTPGQGLQFLFEYFSETQRNKGNFPGRFSGRQFSNSRSEMNVSTLELGDSALYLCASSFGFRDPSPGNTIYFGEGSWLTVV.

This clone was seen once. The chain uses TRBV20-1 and TRBJ1-5; perhaps TRBD1 as D (6 bases). The length of the CDR3 is 11 residues. Germline CDR1 is DFQATT and CDR2 is SNEGSKA (reference sequence). Between the trimmed V and J ends, which lost 7 bases and 11 bases, there was a span of 15 bases. CDR3 amino acids: CSGVQGWAQHF. The CDR3 DNA is TGCAGTGGGGTACAGGGATGGGCCCAGCATTTT.

This rearrangement joins TRBV30 to TRBJ2-2, with TRBD2 matching over 7 bases. This CDR3 contains 16 residues. Trimming took 5 bases from V and 0 from J; bases not matched to a gene: 9. Germline CDR1 reads GTSNPN; CDR2 reads SVGIG (reference sequence). The CDR3 nucleotides read TGTGCCTGGGGTTCCGGGACTACCTCGAACACCGGGGAGCTGTTTTTT. Protein: CAWGSGTTSNTGELFF. The full variable domain, its missing parts supplied by reference TRBV30 and TRBJ2-2, is SQTIHQWPATLVQPVGSPLSLECTVEGTSNPNLYWYRQAAGRGLQLLFYSVGIGQISSEVPQNLSASRPQDRQFILSSKKLLLSDSGFYLCAWGSGTTSNTGELFFGEGSRLTVL.

The gene calls are TRBV4-2 and TRBJ1-1; 10 nucleotides align to TRBD1. Per germline, CDR1 LGHNA and CDR2 YNFKEQ. The CDR3 spans 15 residues. Trimming cost V 4 bases and J 10 bases; bases outside gene matches: 12. The CDR3 nucleotides are TGTGCCAGCAGCCCCGCAGGACAGGGGGGGCTTGTAGCTTTCTTT. It specifies CASSPAGQGGLVAFF.

In nucleotides, the CDR3 is TGTGCCAGCAGCGTAGGGCAGGCCGACGGAAAACTGTTTTTT. Translated: CASSVGQADGKLFF. V usage is TRBV9 and J usage is TRBJ1-4; unclear D gene. Germline CDR1 is SGDLS and CDR2 is YYNGEE. Between the trimmed V and J ends, which lost 0 bases and 10 bases, there was a span of 13 bases. The length of the CDR3 is 14 residues.

In its sample, this clone was seen once. The chain employs TRBV6-6 and TRBJ1-1; the D is unclear. Germline CDR1 MNHNY, CDR2 SVGAGI (reference sequence). The V end lost 7 bases, the J end lost 7 bases, and 16 bases lay between the germline ends. The CDR3 loop spans 13 amino acids. CDR3 nucleotides: TGTGCCAGCATCTACGACCACACTAGTGAAGCTTTCTTT. This sequence encodes CASIYDHTSEAFF.

This chain links TRBV19 with TRBJ2-5; D is possibly TRBD1 (7 bases). CDR3 size: 19 residues. CDR1 is LNHDA and CDR2 is SQIVND in the germline V gene (reference sequence). The V gene lost 5 bases and the J gene lost 3 bases, with 28 bases spanning the gap. For the CDR3, the DNA is TGTGCCAGTAGTCCACGACTAGGGGGCCATCTGTCAGAGAAAGAGACCCAGTACTTC. This gives the protein CASSPRLGGHLSEKETQYF.

This CDR3 is CASSRLAEINYGYTF. CDR3 bases: TGTGCCAGTAGTAGGTTGGCGGAAATAAACTATGGCTACACCTTC. J is TRBJ1-2 and V is TRBV19, with D hard to call. The CDR3 has 15 amino acids. V lost 4 bases and J lost 2, with 14 bases in between. The germline V gene encodes CDR1 LNHDA and CDR2 SQIVND (reference sequence).

J is TRBJ1-1 and V is TRBV6-6; 8 bases align to TRBD1. The CDR3 has 14 amino acids. Trimming took 2 bases from V and 3 from J; bases not matched to a gene: 2. CDR1 and CDR2 from the germline V gene are MNHNY and SVGAGI (reference sequence). In DNA, the CDR3 is TGTGCCAGCAGTTACCTGACAGGGGACACTGAAGCTTTCTTT. Amino acid sequence: CASSYLTGDTEAFF.